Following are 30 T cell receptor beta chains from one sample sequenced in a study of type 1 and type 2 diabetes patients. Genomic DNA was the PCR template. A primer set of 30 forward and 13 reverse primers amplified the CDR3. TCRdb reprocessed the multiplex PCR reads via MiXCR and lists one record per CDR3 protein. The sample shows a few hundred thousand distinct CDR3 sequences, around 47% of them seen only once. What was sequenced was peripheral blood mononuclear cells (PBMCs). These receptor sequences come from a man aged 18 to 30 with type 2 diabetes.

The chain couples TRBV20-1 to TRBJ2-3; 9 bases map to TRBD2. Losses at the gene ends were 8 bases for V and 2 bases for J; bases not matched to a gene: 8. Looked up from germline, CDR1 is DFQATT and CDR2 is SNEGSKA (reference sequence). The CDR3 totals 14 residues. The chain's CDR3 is CSWALAGSTDTQYF. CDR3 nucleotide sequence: TGCAGTTGGGCTCTAGCGGGGTCCACAGATACGCAGTATTTT.

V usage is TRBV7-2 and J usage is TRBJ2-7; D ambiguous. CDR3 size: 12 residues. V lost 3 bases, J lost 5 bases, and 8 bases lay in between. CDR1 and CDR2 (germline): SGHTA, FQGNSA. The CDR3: CASSFFGNEQYF. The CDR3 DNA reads TGTGCCAGCAGCTTCTTTGGGAACGAGCAGTACTTC.

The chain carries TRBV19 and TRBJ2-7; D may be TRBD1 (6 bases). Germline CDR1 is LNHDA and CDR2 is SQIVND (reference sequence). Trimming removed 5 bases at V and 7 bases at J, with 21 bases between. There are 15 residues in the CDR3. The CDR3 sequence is CASSPGTQNSREQYF. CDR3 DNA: TGTGCCAGTAGTCCCGGGACACAGAACTCGAGGGAGCAGTACTTC.

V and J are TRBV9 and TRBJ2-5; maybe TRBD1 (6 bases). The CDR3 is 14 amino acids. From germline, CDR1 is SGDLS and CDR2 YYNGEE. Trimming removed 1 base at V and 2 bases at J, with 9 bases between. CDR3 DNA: TGTGCCAGCAGCGTACAGGGGACGCAAGAGACCCAGTACTTC. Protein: CASSVQGTQETQYF.

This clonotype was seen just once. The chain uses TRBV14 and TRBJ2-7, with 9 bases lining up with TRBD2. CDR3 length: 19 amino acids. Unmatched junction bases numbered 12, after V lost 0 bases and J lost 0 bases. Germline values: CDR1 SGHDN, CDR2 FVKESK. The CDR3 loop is CASSQEGVSGGRASYEQYF. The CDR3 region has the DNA TGTGCCAGCAGCCAAGAAGGAGTGAGTGGCGGGAGGGCCTCCTACGAGCAGTACTTC.

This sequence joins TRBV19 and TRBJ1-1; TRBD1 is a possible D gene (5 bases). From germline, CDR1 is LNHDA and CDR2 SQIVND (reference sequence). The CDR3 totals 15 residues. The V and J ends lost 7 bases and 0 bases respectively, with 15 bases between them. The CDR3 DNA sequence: TGTGCCAGTACCCTTGGGCAGGGCATGAACACTGAAGCTTTCTTT. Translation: CASTLGQGMNTEAFF.

In DNA, the CDR3 is TGTGCCAGCAGCTTGGGAACAGGGGAGTTGAACACTGAAGCTTTCTTT. Translation gives CASSLGTGELNTEAFF. The chain recombines TRBV9 with TRBJ1-1; 7 bases match TRBD1. The CDR3 is 16 residues long. Trimming took 4 bases from V and 0 from J; bases not matched to a gene: 9. The germline V gene has CDR1 SGDLS and CDR2 YYNGEE.

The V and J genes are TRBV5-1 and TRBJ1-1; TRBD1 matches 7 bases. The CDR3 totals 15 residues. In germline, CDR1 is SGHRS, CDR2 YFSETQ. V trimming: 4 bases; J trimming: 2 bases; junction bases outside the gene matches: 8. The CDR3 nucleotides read TGCGCCAGCAGCCTCCGGACAGGATCTAACACTGAAGCTTTCTTT. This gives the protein CASSLRTGSNTEAFF.

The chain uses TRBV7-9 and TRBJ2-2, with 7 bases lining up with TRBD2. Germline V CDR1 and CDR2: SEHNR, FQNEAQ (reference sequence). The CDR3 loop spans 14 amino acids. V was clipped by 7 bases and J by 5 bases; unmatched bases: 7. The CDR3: CASKVGGGTGELFF. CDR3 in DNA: TGTGCCAGCAAGGTTGGGGGGGGAACCGGGGAGCTGTTTTTT.

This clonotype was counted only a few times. The CDR3 region has the DNA TGCAGTGCAGTGCCCGAAATTGGATTCACCGGGGAGCTGTTTTTT. The encoded protein is CSAVPEIGFTGELFF. The gene calls are TRBV20-1 and TRBJ2-2; D remains unclear. Germline-derived CDR1 and CDR2 are DFQATT and SNEGSKA (reference sequence). Trimming cost V 6 bases and J 4 bases, with 18 bases left between them. The CDR3 has 15 residues.

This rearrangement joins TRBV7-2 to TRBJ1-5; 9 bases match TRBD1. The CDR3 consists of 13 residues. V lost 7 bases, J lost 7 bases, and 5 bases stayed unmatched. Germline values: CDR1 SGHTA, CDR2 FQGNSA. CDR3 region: CASKQGADQPQHF. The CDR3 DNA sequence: TGTGCCAGCAAACAGGGGGCCGACCAGCCCCAGCATTTT.

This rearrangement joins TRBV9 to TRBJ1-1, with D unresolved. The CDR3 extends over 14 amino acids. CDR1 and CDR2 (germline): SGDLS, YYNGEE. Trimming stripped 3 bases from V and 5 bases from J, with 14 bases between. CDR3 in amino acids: CASSARTLPTEAFF. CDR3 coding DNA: TGTGCCAGCAGCGCCCGGACTTTACCTACTGAAGCTTTCTTT.

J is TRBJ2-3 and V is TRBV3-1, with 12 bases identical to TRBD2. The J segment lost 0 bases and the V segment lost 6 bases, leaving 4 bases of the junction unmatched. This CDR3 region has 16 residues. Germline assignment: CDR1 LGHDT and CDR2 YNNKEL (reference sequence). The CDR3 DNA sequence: TGTGCCAGCAGTCGTGGACTAGCGGGGAGCACAGATACGCAGTATTTT. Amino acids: CASSRGLAGSTDTQYF.

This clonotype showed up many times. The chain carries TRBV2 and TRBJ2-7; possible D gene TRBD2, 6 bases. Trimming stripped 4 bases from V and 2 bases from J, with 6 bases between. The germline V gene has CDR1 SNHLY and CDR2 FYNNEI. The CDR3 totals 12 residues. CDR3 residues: CASSASAYEQYF. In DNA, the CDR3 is TGTGCCAGCAGTGCTAGCGCCTACGAGCAGTACTTC. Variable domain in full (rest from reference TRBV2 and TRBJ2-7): EPEVTQTPSHQVTQMGQEVILRCVPISNHLYFYWYRQILGQKVEFLVSFYNNEISEKSEIFDDQFSVERPDGSNFTLKIRSTKLEDSAMYFCASSASAYEQYFGPGTRLTVT.

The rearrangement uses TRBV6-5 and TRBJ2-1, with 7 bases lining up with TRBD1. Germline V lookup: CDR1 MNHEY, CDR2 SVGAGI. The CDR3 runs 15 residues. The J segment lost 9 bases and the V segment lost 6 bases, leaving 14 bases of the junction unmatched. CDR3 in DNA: TGTGCCAGCAGCCAAGACAGGGCGCAAGTCACTGAGCAGTTCTTC. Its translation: CASSQDRAQVTEQFF.

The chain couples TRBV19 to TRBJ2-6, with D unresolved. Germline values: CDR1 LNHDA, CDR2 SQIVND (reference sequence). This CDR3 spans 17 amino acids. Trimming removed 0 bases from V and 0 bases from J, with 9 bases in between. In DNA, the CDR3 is TGTGCCAGTAGTATAGACTTAGCCGACTCTGGGGCCAACGTCCTGACTTTC. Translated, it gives CASSIDLADSGANVLTF.

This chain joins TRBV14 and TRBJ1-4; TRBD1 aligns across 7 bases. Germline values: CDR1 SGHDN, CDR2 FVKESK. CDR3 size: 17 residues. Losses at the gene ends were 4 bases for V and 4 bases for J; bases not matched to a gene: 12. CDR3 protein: CASSPYLTDRNNEKLFF. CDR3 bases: TGTGCCAGCAGCCCCTACCTTACGGACAGGAATAATGAAAAACTGTTTTTT.

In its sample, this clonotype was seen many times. CDR3 DNA: TGTGCCAGCTCCAGTATAACAGATACGCAGTATTTT. Protein product: CASSSITDTQYF. The chain uses TRBV2 and TRBJ2-3; D not certain. Germline assignment: CDR1 SNHLY and CDR2 FYNNEI. The length of the CDR3 is 12 residues. V was trimmed by 8 bases and J by 3 bases, leaving 9 bases between them.

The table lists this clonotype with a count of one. The CDR3 region is CATSKGVGETQYF. CDR3 sequence (DNA): TGTGCCACCAGCAAGGGGGTGGGAGAGACCCAGTACTTC. The J gene is TRBJ2-5, the V gene TRBV15; tentative D call: TRBD1 (6 bases). The CDR3 is 13 amino acids. CDR1 is LNHNV, CDR2 YYDKDF, per germline (reference sequence). The V end lost 4 bases, the J end lost 4 bases, and 10 bases lay between the germline ends.

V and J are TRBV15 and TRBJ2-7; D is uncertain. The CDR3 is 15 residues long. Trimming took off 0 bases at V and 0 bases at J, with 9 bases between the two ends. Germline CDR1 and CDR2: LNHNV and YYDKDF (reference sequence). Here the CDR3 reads CATSRDRASSYEQYF. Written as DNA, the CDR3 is TGTGCCACCAGCAGAGATAGGGCGAGCTCCTACGAGCAGTACTTC.

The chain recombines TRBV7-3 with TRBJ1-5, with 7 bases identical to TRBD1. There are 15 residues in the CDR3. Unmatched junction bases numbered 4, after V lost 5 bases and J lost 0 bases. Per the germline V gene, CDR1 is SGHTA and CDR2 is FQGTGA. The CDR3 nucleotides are TGTGCCAGCAGCCACGACAGGGTTAGCAATCAGCCCCAGCATTTT. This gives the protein CASSHDRVSNQPQHF. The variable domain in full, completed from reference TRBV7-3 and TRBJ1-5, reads GAGVSQTPSNKVTEKGKYVELRCDPISGHTALYWYRQSLGQGPEFLIYFQGTGAADDSGLPNDRFFAVRPEGSVSTLKIQRTERGDSAVYLCASSHDRVSNQPQHFGDGTRLSIL.

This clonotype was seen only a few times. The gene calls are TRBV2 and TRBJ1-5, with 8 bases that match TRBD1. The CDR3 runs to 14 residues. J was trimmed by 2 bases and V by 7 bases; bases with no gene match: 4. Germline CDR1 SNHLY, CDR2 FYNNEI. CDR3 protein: CASKATGGNQPQHF. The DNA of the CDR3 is TGTGCCAGCAAAGCGACAGGGGGCAATCAGCCCCAGCATTTT.

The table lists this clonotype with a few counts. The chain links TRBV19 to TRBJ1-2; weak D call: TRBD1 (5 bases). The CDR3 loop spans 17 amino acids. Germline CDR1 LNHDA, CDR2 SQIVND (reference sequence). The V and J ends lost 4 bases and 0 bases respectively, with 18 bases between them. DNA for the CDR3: TGTGCCAGTAGTAACCGGGACCCTGGTCGACCTAACTATGGCTACACCTTC. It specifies CASSNRDPGRPNYGYTF. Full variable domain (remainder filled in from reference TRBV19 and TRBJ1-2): DGGITQSPKYLFRKEGQNVTLSCEQNLNHDAMYWYRQDPGQGLRLIYYSQIVNDFQKGDIAEGYSVSREKKESFPLTVTSAQKNPTAFYLCASSNRDPGRPNYGYTFGSGTRLTVV.

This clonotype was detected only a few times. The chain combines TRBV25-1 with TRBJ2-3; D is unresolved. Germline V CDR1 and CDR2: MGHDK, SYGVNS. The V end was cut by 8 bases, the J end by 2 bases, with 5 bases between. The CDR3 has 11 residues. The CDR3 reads CASGHTDTQYF. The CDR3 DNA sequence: TGTGCCAGCGGCCACACAGATACGCAGTATTTT.

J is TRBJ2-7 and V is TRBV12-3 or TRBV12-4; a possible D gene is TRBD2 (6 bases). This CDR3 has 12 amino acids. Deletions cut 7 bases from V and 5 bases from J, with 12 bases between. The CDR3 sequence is CASTYSGDEQYF. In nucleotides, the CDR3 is TGTGCCAGCACTTATTCGGGGGACGAGCAGTACTTC.

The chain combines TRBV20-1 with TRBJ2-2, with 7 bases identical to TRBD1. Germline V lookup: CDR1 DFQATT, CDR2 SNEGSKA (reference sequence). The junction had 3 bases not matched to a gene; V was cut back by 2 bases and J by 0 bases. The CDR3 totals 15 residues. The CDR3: CSARQGDANTGELFF. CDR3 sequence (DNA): TGCAGTGCTAGACAGGGGGACGCGAACACCGGGGAGCTGTTTTTT.

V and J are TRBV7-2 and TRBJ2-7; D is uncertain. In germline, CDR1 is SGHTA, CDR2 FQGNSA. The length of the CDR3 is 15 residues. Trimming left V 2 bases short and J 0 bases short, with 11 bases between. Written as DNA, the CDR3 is TGTGCCAGCAGCTTAACCGGGTCCCTCTCCTACGAGCAGTACTTC. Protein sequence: CASSLTGSLSYEQYF.

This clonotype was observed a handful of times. The CDR3 DNA sequence: TGTGCCAGTATGCGCGGGGTTAATGAGCAGTTCTTC. This translates into CASMRGVNEQFF. The chain is built from TRBV19 and TRBJ2-1; D perhaps matches TRBD2 (6 bases). Trimming took off 7 bases at V and 7 bases at J, with 11 bases between the two ends. The CDR3 length is 12 residues. Germline V gene lookup returns CDR1 LNHDA and CDR2 SQIVND (reference sequence).

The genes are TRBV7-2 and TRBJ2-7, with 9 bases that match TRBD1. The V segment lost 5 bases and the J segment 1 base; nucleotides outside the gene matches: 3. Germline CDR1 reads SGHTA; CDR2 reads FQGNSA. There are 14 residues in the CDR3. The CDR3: CASSEQGASYEQYF. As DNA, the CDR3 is TGTGCCAGCAGCGAACAGGGGGCGTCCTACGAGCAGTACTTC. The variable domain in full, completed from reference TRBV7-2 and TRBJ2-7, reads GAGVSQSPSNKVTEKGKDVELRCDPISGHTALYWYRQSLGQGLEFLIYFQGNSAPDKSGLPSDRFSAERTGGSVSTLTIQRTQQEDSAVYLCASSEQGASYEQYFGPGTRLTVT.

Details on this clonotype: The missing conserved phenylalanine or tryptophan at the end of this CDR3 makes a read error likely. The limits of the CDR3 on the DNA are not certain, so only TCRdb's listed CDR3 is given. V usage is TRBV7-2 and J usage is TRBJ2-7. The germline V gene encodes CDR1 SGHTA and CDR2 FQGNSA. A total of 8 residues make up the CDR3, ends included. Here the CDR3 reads CASSLILG.